These T cell receptor beta chains were read from a single sample in a study of CD8 T cells in Susac syndrome. Each CDR3 protein is one row after TCRdb ran MiXCR on the immunoSEQ multiplex PCR reads. The table includes under 200,000 distinct CDR3 sequences, 92% detected once. Sequencing input: CD4+ T cells from PBMCs. These receptors originate from a human donor in good health. CDR3s include the opening cysteine and the closing phenylalanine or tryptophan. The order of the fields is CDR3 protein, CDR3 DNA, D gene, clone size, J gene, V gene. A D gene is named only where the DNA matches it firmly. Size values are once, few and many counts, or a class for expanded clones, and some rows have none.

CASSPPRDRGGSFF,TGCGCCAGCAGCCCCCCCCGGGACAGGGGTGGATCTTTCTTT,TRBD1,-,TRBJ1-1,TRBV4-3
CAISDLNRDRDHLYPHPYGYTF,TGTGCCATCAGTGACCTCAACCGGGACAGGGACCACTTGTACCCTCATCCGTATGGCTACACCTTC,TRBD1,-,TRBJ1-2,TRBV10-3
CSARVQGDTEAFF,TGCAGTGCTAGAGTGCAGGGGGACACTGAAGCTTTCTTT,TRBD1,-,TRBJ1-1,TRBV20-1
CASSRQAPRNTEAFF,TGTGCCAGCAGTAGACAGGCACCAAGGAACACTGAAGCTTTCTTT,-,-,TRBJ1-1,TRBV6-2/TRBV6-3
CASSAQTSGDPKFF,TGTGCCAGCAGCGCCCAAACTAGCGGGGATCCCAAGTTCTTC,TRBD2,once,TRBJ2-1,TRBV7-2
CSVDRERYTQYF,TGCAGCGTTGACCGGGAGCGCTATACGCAGTATTTT,-,-,TRBJ2-3,TRBV29-1
CSARGLTSGSSYNEQFF,TGCAGTGCTAGAGGCCTGACTAGCGGGAGTTCCTACAATGAGCAGTTCTTC,TRBD2,-,TRBJ2-1,TRBV20-1
CASSLAGAPKTPQHF,TGTGCCAGCAGTTTAGCGGGGGCCCCCAAAACGCCCCAGCATTTT,-,-,TRBJ1-5,TRBV12-3/TRBV12-4
CASSSIGRVHEQYF,TGTGCCAGCAGTTCAATCGGTCGGGTTCACGAGCAGTACTTC,-,-,TRBJ2-7,TRBV27
CASSFVQGQPQHF,TGTGCCAGCAGTTTTGTACAGGGACAGCCCCAGCATTTT,-,-,TRBJ1-5,TRBV28
CASSLEGGEGQPQHF,TGCGCCAGCAGCTTGGAAGGGGGCGAGGGTCAGCCCCAGCATTTT,TRBD1,-,TRBJ1-5,TRBV5-1
CASSSVGAFYEQYF,TGTGCCAGCAGCTCCGTGGGGGCGTTCTACGAGCAGTACTTC,-,-,TRBJ2-7,TRBV7-9
CSARGSYEQYF,TGCAGTGCTAGAGGGAGTTACGAGCAGTACTTC,-,-,TRBJ2-7,TRBV20-1
CSVQNYGYTF,TGCAGTGTCCAGAACTATGGCTACACCTTC,-,-,TRBJ1-2,TRBV20-1
CASSFLSGQYQETQYF,TGCGCCAGCAGCTTCCTCTCCGGACAGTACCAAGAGACCCAGTACTTC,-,-,TRBJ2-5,TRBV5-1
CASRLRGVNQPQHF,TGTGCCAGCAGATTGAGGGGAGTCAATCAGCCCCAGCATTTT,-,once,TRBJ1-5,TRBV5-6
CSAGGTSGTYEQYF,TGCAGTGCTGGAGGGACTAGCGGGACCTACGAGCAGTACTTC,TRBD2,-,TRBJ2-7,TRBV20-1
CASSFAGGETQYF,TGTGCCAGCAGTTTCGCGGGAGGGGAGACCCAGTACTTC,TRBD2,few,TRBJ2-5,TRBV12-3/TRBV12-4
CASSVEAGGNEQFF,TGTGCCAGTAGTGTTGAAGCGGGCGGGAATGAGCAGTTCTTC,-,-,TRBJ2-1,TRBV19
CASSYSGSRRNQPQHF,TGTGCCAGCAGTTACTCGGGGAGTAGGCGGAATCAGCCCCAGCATTTT,-,-,TRBJ1-5,TRBV6-2/TRBV6-3
CSAGEGQGAYEQYF,TGCAGTGCTGGGGAGGGACAGGGGGCTTACGAGCAGTACTTC,TRBD1,-,TRBJ2-7,TRBV20-1
CSAQRTDSDYGYTF,TGCAGTGCTCAAAGGACGGACTCTGACTATGGCTACACCTTC,-,-,TRBJ1-2,TRBV20-1
CASSPGQGEGYTF,TGTGCCAGCAGCCCGGGACAGGGTGAGGGCTACACCTTC,TRBD1,-,TRBJ1-2,TRBV7-2
CASSQDVRSPLHF,TGTGCCAGCAGCCAGGACGTTCGTTCACCCCTCCACTTT,-,-,TRBJ1-6,TRBV3-1
CSVDPLSVVDTQYF,TGCAGCGTTGATCCTCTTTCAGTGGTAGATACGCAGTATTTT,-,-,TRBJ2-3,TRBV29-1
CSVEGLAGLNTGELFF,TGCAGCGTTGAAGGACTAGCGGGGTTAAACACCGGGGAGCTGTTTTTT,TRBD2,-,TRBJ2-2,TRBV29-1
CASSFYQAELLF,TGTGCCAGCAGTTTCTATCAGGCGGAGCTGCTCTTC,-,-,TRBJ2-7,TRBV12-3/TRBV12-4
CSARLAGDGGTDTQYF,TGCAGTGCTAGACTAGCGGGAGATGGAGGGACAGATACGCAGTATTTT,TRBD2,-,TRBJ2-3,TRBV20-1
CAISESGSADTQYF,TGTGCCATCAGTGAGTCCGGGAGTGCAGATACGCAGTATTTT,-,-,TRBJ2-3,TRBV10-3
CASSAVTGLETQYF,TGTGCCAGCAGTGCCGTCACAGGGTTAGAGACCCAGTACTTC,-,-,TRBJ2-5,TRBV2
CATSVGNTQYF,TGTGCCACCAGTGTGGGCAATACGCAGTATTTT,-,-,TRBJ2-3,TRBV24-1
CAISESGPWTEAFF,TGTGCCATCAGTGAGTCCGGACCGTGGACTGAAGCTTTCTTT,-,-,TRBJ1-1,TRBV10-3
CASRATDRGETQYF,TGCGCCAGCAGGGCCACGGACAGGGGCGAGACCCAGTACTTC,TRBD1,-,TRBJ2-5,TRBV5-1
CASSLRRLNTEAFF,TGTGCCAGCAGCCTGAGGCGGCTGAACACTGAAGCTTTCTTT,-,-,TRBJ1-1,TRBV6-5
CSAIRPGGSAQHF,TGCAGTGCTATCCGGCCGGGGGGTAGTGCCCAGCATTTT,-,-,TRBJ1-5,TRBV20-1
CASGARGNTIYF,TGTGCCAGCGGGGCGCGGGGAAACACCATATATTTT,-,-,TRBJ1-3,TRBV28
CASTLRTSTGELFF,TGTGCCAGCACCCTCAGGACCTCAACCGGGGAGCTGTTTTTT,-,once,TRBJ2-2,TRBV28